This T cell receptor beta chain originates from a study of sequential checkpoint blockade in melanoma. The CDR3 covers 15 residues. V was pared by 2 bases and J by 6 bases, with 4 bases of the junction left unmatched. Germline lookup yields CDR1 SGHRS and CDR2 YFSETQ. Assay used: immunoSEQ multiplex PCR; TCRdb lists only in-frame clones, some missing. In the table there are 25,000 to 30,000 clones, around 77% of which are singletons. Specified treatment: randomized to nivolumab then ipilimumab (arm A) or the reverse (arm B). DNA-damaging chemotherapy had not been given to any patient beforehand. Live CD3+CD8+ CD19− CD56− cells were sorted from PBMCs.

The source material was CD8+ T cells sorted from blood (inferred from file names), sampled from a patient given nivolumab and ipilimumab in sequence. The sequence was collected from a human donor with melanoma. The V call is TRBV5-1, the J call TRBJ2-1, with 11 positions matching TRBD2. In DNA, the CDR3 is TGCGCCAGCAGCTTAGGGACTAGCGGTCTCAATGAGCAGTTCTTC. Translated: CASSLGTSGLNEQFF. Full variable domain (outside the CDR3, taken from reference TRBV5-1 and TRBJ2-1): KAGVTQTPRYLIKTRGQQVTLSCSPISGHRSVSWYQQTPGQGLQFLFEYFSETQRNKGNFPGRFSGRQFSNSRSEMNVSTLELGDSALYLCASSLGTSGLNEQFFGPGTRLTVL.